This T cell receptor (beta chain) is from a study of vaccination effects on CD4 cells after COVID-19. This CDR3 spans 16 amino acids. Germline CDR1 SGHTS, CDR2 YDEGEE. V lost 7 bases and J lost 1; bases outside the gene matches: 12. The repertoire was sequenced with immunoSEQ multiplex PCR; TCRdb's copy has only in-frame clones and lacks some. The sample yields 70,000 to 75,000 clones, over 60% seen once. Findings and caveats of the study: Early timepoints after infection were absent, and convalescent patients were few in the study.

CD4+ T cell isolation took place after about 11 days of culture. Vaccinees lacked prior SARS-CoV-2 infection and tested negative for nucleocapsid antibodies. This clone was observed a single time. Its antigen remains unidentified. The chain employs TRBV5-8 and TRBJ2-3, with 7 bases that match TRBD1. This receptor was obtained from a human donor who received a COVID-19 vaccine. The sample here was CD4+ T cells from PBMCs cultured without peptide, taken before COVID-19 vaccination. The CDR3 is CASPARPGQRTDTQYF. The DNA of the CDR3 is TGTGCCAGCCCTGCCAGACCGGGACAGCGCACAGATACGCAGTATTTT.